These 23 T cell receptor beta chains share one sample of origin, sequenced in a study of immune heterogeneity within non-small cell lung tumors. A multiplex PCR containing 32 V primers and 13 J primers was used to amplify TCR beta CDR3. TCRdb re-called the multiplex PCR reads through MiXCR, storing one row per CDR3 protein. The sample has roughly 4,500 distinct CDR3 sequences; 20% to 25% are singletons. Template came from bulk tumor genomic DNA, at approximately 540 ng per sample. Biopsies, several per primary tumor and spaced far apart, were collected during surgery. Newly diagnosed with untreated non-small cell lung cancer, the patients underwent curative surgery. The specimen sequenced was lung tumor tissue. Receptor source: a man between 65 and 79 years old with non-small cell lung cancer.

This rearrangement joins TRBV20-1 to TRBJ2-2; possibly TRBD1 for D (5 bases). This CDR3 has 14 amino acids. The germline V and J ends were trimmed by 4 bases and 2 bases, with 11 bases remaining between them. The germline gives CDR1 DFQATT, CDR2 SNEGSKA (reference sequence). CDR3 in DNA: TGCAGTGCTACCGTGACAGTTAACACCGGGGAGCTGTTTTTT. It is translated as CSATVTVNTGELFF.

The sample holds a few counts of this clonotype. V gene TRBV7-9 combines with J gene TRBJ2-1, with 8 bases that match TRBD1. Trimming removed 5 bases from V and 0 bases from J; junction bases left unmatched: 6. Germline V gene sequence: CDR1 SEHNR, CDR2 FQNEAQ (reference sequence). The CDR3 contains 16 residues. CDR3 in DNA: TGTGCCAGCAGCAAAAGGGGACAGGTCTCCTACAATGAGCAGTTCTTC. This translates into CASSKRGQVSYNEQFF.

This clonotype has just a few counts. The CDR3 region has the DNA TGTGCCAGCGGACTAGCGGGGTCCTACAATGAGCAGTTCTTC. It yields the protein CASGLAGSYNEQFF. This chain joins TRBV7-8 and TRBJ2-1, with 12 bases that match TRBD2. With V trimmed by 8 bases and J by 1 base, 0 bases remained unmatched. The CDR3 spans 14 residues. CDR1 and CDR2 from the germline V gene are SGHVS and FQNEAQ.

V gene TRBV5-6 combines with J gene TRBJ1-4; the D is unclear. V was clipped by 4 bases and J by 5 bases, with 15 bases between them. From germline, CDR1 is SGHDT and CDR2 YYEEEE. The CDR3 runs 15 residues. CDR3 bases: TGTGCCAGCAGCCCCCTGGCGGCACGGAATGAAAAACTGTTTTTT. It encodes CASSPLAARNEKLFF.

This sequence joins TRBV6-1 and TRBJ2-3; the match to TRBD1 covers 9 bases. The V and J ends lost 6 bases and 2 bases, in that order; junction bases with no gene match: 6. Germline V gene data show CDR1 as MNHNS and CDR2 as SASEGT. The CDR3 sequence is 15 residues long. Here the CDR3 DNA reads TGTGCCAGCAGGCGGACAGGGGAGGACACAGATACGCAGTATTTT. Protein product: CASRRTGEDTDTQYF.

Comments on this clonotype: A much larger clone is a single base away; this may be a read error. This chain uses TRBV5-6 with TRBJ1-3, with TRBD1 as a possible D gene (5 bases). V lost 6 bases, J lost 2 bases, and 15 bases lay in between. This CDR3 is 15 amino acids long. The germline gives CDR1 SGHDT, CDR2 YYEEEE. This CDR3 reads CASTWGTGPGNTIYF. CDR3 coding DNA: TGTGCCAGCACCTGGGGGACTGGCCCTGGAAACACCATATATTTT.

This clonotype was seen only a few times. The chain couples TRBV5-1 to TRBJ2-7; 7 bases line up with TRBD2. Germline loops: CDR1 SGHRS, CDR2 YFSETQ. The CDR3 has 15 residues. V was pared by 3 bases and J by 1 base, with 7 bases of the junction left unmatched. CDR3 bases: TGCGCCAGCAGCTACCGGGGGGAGTGGTCCTACGAGCAGTACTTC. This translates into CASSYRGEWSYEQYF. The complete variable domain, with remaining parts taken from reference TRBV5-1 and TRBJ2-7, reads KAGVTQTPRYLIKTRGQQVTLSCSPISGHRSVSWYQQTPGQGLQFLFEYFSETQRNKGNFPGRFSGRQFSNSRSEMNVSTLELGDSALYLCASSYRGEWSYEQYFGPGTRLTVT.

This clonotype is labeled medium-sized (0.01 to 0.1%). The chain couples TRBV27 to TRBJ1-1, with D maybe TRBD1 (5 bases). CDR1 and CDR2 (germline): MNHEY, SMNVEV (reference sequence). The germline V and J ends were trimmed by 2 bases and 5 bases, with 18 bases remaining between them. The CDR3 consists of 16 residues. The CDR3 reads CASSLGTGSPWTEAFF. CDR3 nucleotides: TGTGCCAGCAGTTTAGGTACAGGATCTCCGTGGACTGAAGCTTTCTTT.

This clonotype was picked up one time. A read error is likely, as this CDR3 ends without the conserved phenylalanine or tryptophan. The chain is built from TRBV6-2 or TRBV6-3 and TRBJ2-1; 11 bases line up with TRBD2. Germline-derived CDR1 and CDR2 are MNHEY and SVGEGT. The CDR3 covers 19 residues. Unmatched junction bases numbered 10, after V lost 3 bases and J lost 0 bases. The CDR3 sequence is CASSYSELAGARSYNEQFL. CDR3 DNA: TGTGCCAGCAGTTATTCAGAACTAGCGGGGGCCCGCTCCTACAATGAGCAGTTCTTA.

This clonotype is termed medium-sized (0.01 to 0.1%). The V gene is TRBV5-1, the J gene TRBJ1-2; 12 nucleotides line up with TRBD1. V lost 4 bases to trimming and J lost 8 bases; unmatched junction nucleotides: 6. This CDR3 is built from 14 residues. Per the germline V gene, CDR1 is SGHRS and CDR2 is YFSETQ. In DNA, the CDR3 is TGCGCCAGCAGCGGGGGACAGGGGGCGCGAGGCTACACCTTC. Translated: CASSGGQGARGYTF.

By proportion, this clonotype is medium-sized. V is TRBV11-2 and J is TRBJ2-2, with D unresolved. Germline loops: CDR1 SGHAT, CDR2 FQNNGV. V was trimmed by 8 bases and J by 5 bases, leaving 18 bases between them. This CDR3 has 15 residues. The CDR3 coding sequence is TGTGCCAGCTTCAGTCAGTCAATAAGGACCGGGGAGCTGTTTTTT. Protein sequence: CASFSQSIRTGELFF.

This clonotype ranks as medium-sized. The chain combines TRBV19 with TRBJ1-6; no firm D call. The CDR3 sequence is 14 residues long. Looked up from germline, CDR1 is LNHDA and CDR2 is SQIVND (reference sequence). Trimming cost V 10 bases and J 10 bases, with 20 bases left between them. The CDR3 region has the DNA TGTGCCACCACTCCGGGCCCCAGGCAATCACCCCTCCACTTT. Its translation: CATTPGPRQSPLHF.

The V call is TRBV29-1, the J call TRBJ1-1; possibly TRBD1 for D (5 bases). This CDR3 region has 13 residues. Germline loops: CDR1 SQVTM, CDR2 ANQGSEA. Trimming removed 6 bases from V and 4 bases from J, with 15 bases in between. CDR3 in amino acids: CSVTTGGGTEAFF. The CDR3 DNA reads as TGCAGCGTCACGACCGGGGGGGGCACTGAAGCTTTCTTT.

This clonotype is labeled medium-sized (0.01 to 0.1%). The V call is TRBV10-2, the J call TRBJ2-1; no clear D gene. Trimming removed 4 bases at V and 5 bases at J, with 12 bases between. The CDR3 length is 14 residues. Germline lookup yields CDR1 WSHSY and CDR2 SAAADI. This chain's CDR3 is CASSGQLTHNEQFF. CDR3 in DNA: TGCGCCAGCAGTGGTCAGCTGACACACAATGAGCAGTTCTTC.

The V and J genes are TRBV18 and TRBJ2-1; D is unresolved. The CDR3 consists of 15 residues. Germline CDR1 reads KGHSH; CDR2 reads LQKENI. The V end lost 0 bases, the J end lost 8 bases, and 14 bases lay between the germline ends. The CDR3 spells CASSPPPQLRDEQFF. The DNA of the CDR3 is TGTGCCAGCTCACCACCGCCCCAGTTGCGTGATGAGCAGTTCTTC.

The chain combines TRBV29-1 with TRBJ1-1; the D is unclear. The CDR3 is 13 residues long. The V gene lost 2 bases and the J gene lost 2 bases, with 9 bases spanning the gap. Looked up from germline, CDR1 is SQVTM and CDR2 is ANQGSEA. Here the CDR3 DNA reads TGCAGCGTTGAATGGCGGGCAAACACTGAAGCTTTCTTT. It codes for CSVEWRANTEAFF.

The chain uses TRBV7-6 and TRBJ2-2; 7 bases match TRBD2. Germline V gene lookup returns CDR1 SGHVS and CDR2 FNYEAQ. The CDR3 extends over 16 amino acids. With 2 bases clipped from V and 4 bases from J, the junction kept 7 bases outside the gene matches. CDR3 in amino acids: CASSLFSSGITGELFF. The CDR3 DNA reads TGTGCCAGCAGCTTATTCTCTAGCGGTATCACCGGGGAGCTGTTTTTT.

V gene TRBV18 combines with J gene TRBJ2-1; 9 bases line up with TRBD2. In germline, CDR1 is KGHSH, CDR2 LQKENI. The CDR3 has 15 residues. V shed 1 base and J 6 bases; nucleotides not matched to a gene: 4. The CDR3 DNA is TGTGCCAGCTCACCACTCCCTAGCGGGACCAATGAGCAGTTCTTC. As protein: CASSPLPSGTNEQFF.

The J gene is TRBJ1-2, the V gene TRBV29-1, with 7 bases aligning to TRBD1. CDR3 length: 10 residues. The germline CDR1 and CDR2 sequences are SQVTM and ANQGSEA. The ends lost 5 bases at V and 8 bases at J; junction bases unmatched: 2. DNA of the CDR3: TGCAGCGTTAGGGGGCTCGGCTACACCTTC. Translation: CSVRGLGYTF.

This clonotype is medium-sized (0.01 to 0.1%) in the sample. This rearrangement joins TRBV4-2 to TRBJ2-7, with TRBD2 identical over 7 bases. CDR1 is LGHNA and CDR2 is YNFKEQ in the germline V gene. V was pared by 0 bases and J by 2 bases, with 7 bases of the junction left unmatched. The CDR3 sequence is 16 residues long. CDR3: CASSQERAGDTYEQYF. The DNA of the CDR3 is TGTGCCAGCAGCCAAGAAAGGGCGGGGGATACCTACGAGCAGTACTTC.

Sample share makes this clonotype medium-sized. The V and J genes are TRBV7-8 and TRBJ2-7, with D perhaps matching TRBD2 (6 bases). This CDR3 contains 13 residues. Germline CDR1 reads SGHVS; CDR2 reads FQNEAQ. Trimming took 5 bases from V and 2 from J, leaving 10 bases between them. CDR3 DNA: TGTGCCAGCAGCATAGGGAGGACCTACGAGCAGTACTTC. Encoded protein: CASSIGRTYEQYF.

The V and J genes are TRBV7-9 and TRBJ1-4, with no clear D. Germline loops: CDR1 SEHNR, CDR2 FQNEAQ (reference sequence). The CDR3 is made up of 14 amino acids. Trimming pared 3 bases from V and 1 base from J, leaving 6 bases between. CDR3 amino acids: CASSLVGTNEKLFF. CDR3 nucleotide sequence: TGTGCCAGCAGCTTGGTGGGAACTAATGAAAAACTGTTTTTT.

This clonotype is labeled medium-sized. The chain is built from TRBV12-3 or TRBV12-4 and TRBJ2-4; D not resolved. The CDR3 covers 14 residues. V gave up 1 base and J gave up 1 base, with 5 bases separating them. The CDR3 DNA follows: TGTGCCAGCAGTTTAGGGGCGGCCAAAAACATTCAGTACTTC. Translation gives CASSLGAAKNIQYF.